The clone carrying this T cell receptor (beta chain) has just one count. The antigen remains undetermined. Through a sample-barcoded 5' primer and a J-beta primer mix, a second PCR was run for about 6 to 11 cycles. TCRdb reprocessed the 5' RACE reads with MiXCR, giving one entry per CDR3 protein. The repertoire holds about 1.4 million distinct CDR3 sequences, with around 59% as singletons. Germline-derived CDR1 and CDR2 are ENHRY and SYGVKD. CDR3 size: 13 residues. The V end was cut by 6 bases, the J end by 13 bases, with 19 bases between. The data originate from a study of blood T cells in healthy people across ages. Study overall: When template switching was applied, about one barcoded beta molecule was captured per two T cells.

Overall study results and limits: In long-lived donors, naive CD4+ cell counts and diversity exceeded those of aged donors.

This receptor was taken from a man between 18 and 35 years old in good health. Sample: blood. This chain joins TRBV10-3 and TRBJ2-1, with D perhaps matching TRBD1 or TRBD2 (5 bases each). The CDR3 is CAISQGRTETQFF. The CDR3 bases are TGTGCCATCAGCCAGGGACGAACCGAGACCCAGTTCTTC.